This entry concerns a single T cell receptor (beta chain). Its recognized antigen is unknown. No much larger clonotype is one base removed from it; base qualities were not supplied. Receptors were amplified or captured by 5' RACE. Sequenced using a NextSeq 500. To correct for sequencing error and PCR bias, the TCR library protocol tagged individual cDNA molecules with unique molecular identifiers. Both TCR alpha and beta chains were sequenced, and tight co-correlation was observed between alpha and beta sequence abundances in each sample. As for the original processing: Decombinator V4 was used to annotate TCR sequences for V gene, J gene and CDR3. TCRs were defined as expanded if a significant change between any two time points was detected under a Poisson model with p below 0.0001. TCR abundances were normalised to the total number of TCRs sequenced in each sample and reported as counts per million. MAIT TCRs were defined by TRAV1-2 paired with TRAJ12, TRAJ20 or TRAJ33, and iNKT TCRs by TRAV10 paired with TRAJ18. VDJdb, accessed 1 November 2021, was searched for CMV, EBV and SARS-CoV-2 annotated TCRs, with TCRs annotated for multiple antigens excluded. TCRdb redid the processing of the public reads, applying fastp at Q25 and MiXCR, and retained in-frame beta chains. Rows merge per CDR3 protein into single entries with the most common DNA and genes. These V and J calls are TCRdb output, not the study's own analysis. Counted in this sample were about 36,000 distinct CDR3 sequences; around 4% of them appeared once. The top ten clones comprise more than 8.5% of the sample.

The sample comes from a study of early T cells in non-severe SARS-CoV-2 infection (dated by TCRdb to the early 2020s). Background for the entire study: Because TCR sequencing was done on bulk RNA from unsorted whole blood, the alpha and beta chains could not be paired.

The study was a case-control design nested within a healthcare worker cohort in London, UK, with weekly nasopharyngeal swab PCR tests and blood sampling. Healthcare workers were recruited between 23 and 31 March 2020, during the week of the UK lockdown, and were followed weekly for up to about 15 weeks. Per the germline V gene, SGHDT is the CDR1 and YYEEEE is the CDR2. The V end gives up 1 base and the J end 6 bases, leaving 10 bases in the junction not matched to a gene. The CDR3 starts with the cysteine, ends with the phenylalanine, and has 15 residues. The entry retains the CDR3 DNA only, 45 bases that are in frame from base 1. Broad study findings and their caveats: VDJdb matching was skewed toward anti-spike CD8 responses and likely underestimated virus-specific expansions by missing private and CD4 specificities.

The chain joins TRBV5-6 to TRBJ2-7; 7 bases in between match TRBD1. Material for sequencing was whole blood. This sequence was found in an adult who was a healthcare worker with PCR-confirmed SARS-CoV-2 infection or an uninfected control (not recorded which). In nucleotides, the sequence is TGTGCCAGCAGCTTGCCACTGACAGGGTCCGGCGAGCAGTACTTC. It translates to CASSLPLTGSGEQYF.